This T cell receptor beta chain appears in the sequencing data of a study of blood T cell repertoires in COVID-19. This clone was detected once. Trimming at V came to 2 bases and at J to 5 bases, leaving 4 bases not matched to a gene. Germline-derived CDR1 and CDR2 are MNHEY and SVGEGT. CDR3 size: 15 residues. Profiling relied on immunoSEQ multiplex PCR, and the TCRdb table lists in-frame clones only, not all of them. The sample has some 320,000 clones; roughly 89% are singletons. The source is a man between 60 and 75 years old who had recovered from COVID-19. The chain combines TRBV6-2 or TRBV6-3 with TRBJ2-3; 10 positions match TRBD2. What was sequenced was PBMCs or T cells enriched from blood (not recorded which). Written as DNA, the CDR3 is TGTGCCAGCAGTTACGGTCTAGCGGGAGTAGATACGCAGTATTTT. As protein: CASSYGLAGVDTQYF.